This T cell receptor (beta chain) was retrieved from a study of beta chain features in type 1 diabetes. Background on the study: All of the samples together had roughly 110 million sorted cells examined.

The germline gives CDR1 SQVTM, CDR2 ANQGSEA. The V segment lost 3 bases and the J segment 5 bases; nucleotides outside the gene matches: 3. There are 12 residues in the CDR3. Expressed TCRB transcripts were sequenced because the isolated RNA had all been reverse transcribed beforehand. Generated by immunoSEQ multiplex PCR, the TCRdb table keeps only in-frame clones and is missing some. This table has 200,000 to 300,000 clones, under 70% appearing once. The sequenced material came from naive CD4+ T cells from blood. The source is a man aged 30-40 years in good health. The gene calls are TRBV29-1 and TRBJ1-2; 7 bases line up with TRBD1. CDR3 sequence reads: CSVERGPYGYTF. CDR3 coding DNA: TGCAGCGTTGAGAGGGGGCCATATGGCTACACCTTC.